Presented here are 14 T cell receptor beta chains from one specimen sequenced in a study of control samples from healthy donors and cancer patients. Profiled with immunoSEQ multiplex PCR; TCRdb holds only in-frame clones, not every one. The sample has about 92,000 clones; about four fifths are singletons. Sequenced sample: blood. These receptors were taken from a woman aged 60-75 years in good health.

This rearrangement joins TRBV5-8 to TRBJ1-2, with 11 bases identical to TRBD1. Germline lookup yields CDR1 SGHTS and CDR2 YDEGEE. V dropped 0 bases and J dropped 8; count of bases not matched to a gene: 6. The CDR3 totals 15 residues. This chain's CDR3 is CASSLAGTGGTGYTF. The CDR3 region has the DNA TGTGCCAGCAGCTTGGCGGGGACAGGGGGAACGGGCTACACCTTC. The whole variable domain, remainder taken from reference TRBV5-8 and TRBJ1-2, is EAGVTQSPTHLIKTRGQQATLRCSPISGHTSVYWYQQALGLGLQFLLWYDEGEERNRGNFPPRFSGRQFPNYSSELNVNALELEDSALYLCASSLAGTGGTGYTFGSGTRLTVV.

The chain joins TRBV30 to TRBJ1-5, with 8 bases lining up with TRBD1. This CDR3 comprises 15 residues. The germline CDR1 and CDR2 sequences are GTSNPN and SVGIG (reference sequence). V was pared by 3 bases and J by 4 bases, with 8 bases of the junction left unmatched. CDR3 protein: CAWSLQGDRNQPQHF. The CDR3 nucleotides are TGTGCCTGGAGCTTACAGGGGGATCGTAATCAGCCCCAGCATTTT.

The rearrangement uses TRBV5-1 and TRBJ1-1; 9 bases fit TRBD1. Losses at the gene ends were 6 bases for V and 1 base for J; bases not matched to a gene: 10. CDR1 is SGHRS and CDR2 is YFSETQ in the germline V gene. There are 16 residues in the CDR3. As DNA, the CDR3 is TGCGCCAGCACAACTACAGGGGGCGGAAGGAACACTGAAGCTTTCTTT. This codes for CASTTTGGGRNTEAFF.

This clone was detected once. The chain couples TRBV10-1 to TRBJ2-2; D unclear. Germline-derived CDR1 and CDR2 are WNHNN and SYGVQD (reference sequence). There are 15 residues in the CDR3. V was shortened by 2 bases and J by 1 base, with 8 bases between the two germline ends. The chain's CDR3 is CASSEDTLNTGELFF. CDR3 nucleotide sequence: TGCGCCAGCAGTGAGGACACTTTGAACACCGGGGAGCTGTTTTTT.

The rearrangement uses TRBV18 and TRBJ2-5, with D uncertain. Germline CDR1 is KGHSH and CDR2 is LQKENI. CDR3 length equals 13 residues. V lost 6 bases, J lost 2 bases, and 10 bases lay in between. CDR3 in DNA: TGTGCCAGCTCGGGGAAGCAACAAGAGACCCAGTACTTC. Encoded protein: CASSGKQQETQYF. The whole variable domain, remainder taken from reference TRBV18 and TRBJ2-5, is NAGVMQNPRHLVRRRGQEARLRCSPMKGHSHVYWYRQLPEEGLKFMVYLQKENIIDESGMPKERFSAEFPKEGPSILRIQQVVRGDSAAYFCASSGKQQETQYFGPGTRLLVL.

The chain uses TRBV6-4 and TRBJ1-1, with 7 bases fitting TRBD1. This CDR3 has 15 amino acids. Germline V CDR1 and CDR2: MRHNA, SNTAGT. The V segment lost 3 bases and the J segment 3 bases; nucleotides outside the gene matches: 7. DNA for the CDR3: TGTGCCAGCAGTGAGAGGGACAGAGTTTACACTGAAGCTTTCTTT. Residues: CASSERDRVYTEAFF.

The chain has TRBV7-2 and TRBJ1-2; D not resolved. CDR3 length: 15 amino acids. Germline V lookup: CDR1 SGHTA, CDR2 FQGNSA. Trimming removed 1 base from V and 5 bases from J, with 14 bases in between. The CDR3 coding sequence is TGTGCCAGCAGCTTAGAATCTGACGGGGTGTATGGCTACACCTTC. Its translation is CASSLESDGVYGYTF.

The chain links TRBV15 to TRBJ1-3; D unclear. The CDR3 runs to 16 residues. In germline, CDR1 is LNHNV, CDR2 YYDKDF (reference sequence). V gave up 2 bases and J gave up 0 bases, with 11 bases separating them. The CDR3 is CATSRQVMASGNTIYF. CDR3 in DNA: TGTGCCACCAGCAGACAGGTAATGGCCTCTGGAAACACCATATATTTT.

The chain joins TRBV3-1 (or the pseudogene TRBV3-2) to TRBJ2-7; unclear D gene. With 0 bases removed from V and 2 bases from J, the gap between germline ends came to 11 bases. The germline gives CDR1 LGHDT, CDR2 YNNKEL (reference sequence). The CDR3 contains 15 residues. CDR3 amino acids: CASSQETPGAYEQYF. The CDR3 region has the DNA TGTGCCAGCAGCCAAGAGACACCTGGGGCCTACGAGCAGTACTTC.

This chain connects TRBV28 to TRBJ2-1; D might be TRBD1 (5 bases). This CDR3 is 15 amino acids long. From germline, CDR1 is MDHEN and CDR2 SYDVKM. Trimming left V 5 bases short and J 5 bases short, with 16 bases between. Here the CDR3 reads CASSATGTAHNEQFF. The CDR3 bases are TGTGCCAGCAGTGCCACAGGTACTGCACACAATGAGCAGTTCTTC.

The V call is TRBV3-1 (or the pseudogene TRBV3-2), the J call TRBJ2-1; unclear D gene. The V end lost 5 bases, the J end lost 5 bases, and 19 bases lay between the germline ends. This CDR3 is 16 amino acids long. Germline V gives CDR1 LGHDT, CDR2 YNNKEL (reference sequence). The CDR3 coding sequence is TGTGCCAGCAGCAAACTTAGGATTGAGTTCGACAATGAGCAGTTCTTC. Protein: CASSKLRIEFDNEQFF.

The chain combines TRBV3-1 (or the pseudogene TRBV3-2) with TRBJ2-2; no firm D call. Germline loops: CDR1 LGHDT, CDR2 YNNKEL (reference sequence). The germline V and J ends were trimmed by 2 bases and 0 bases, with 10 bases remaining between them. The CDR3 spans 16 residues. CDR3 region: CASSQSGYSNTGELFF. The CDR3 nucleotides are TGTGCCAGCAGCCAATCAGGTTATTCGAACACCGGGGAGCTGTTTTTT.

The chain employs TRBV11-2 and TRBJ2-1, with TRBD2 matching over 7 bases. CDR3 length equals 14 residues. V trimming: 3 bases; J trimming: 1 base; junction bases outside the gene matches: 0. Germline values: CDR1 SGHAT, CDR2 FQNNGV. In nucleotides, the CDR3 is TGTGCCAGCAGCTTCGGGGGGTCCTACAATGAGCAGTTCTTC. It is translated as CASSFGGSYNEQFF.

The chain uses TRBV2 and TRBJ1-4; TRBD1 agrees at 7 bases. The CDR3 has 12 amino acids. J lost 8 bases, V lost 7 bases, and 4 bases had no gene match. Germline V gene lookup returns CDR1 SNHLY and CDR2 FYNNEI. As DNA, the CDR3 is TGTGCCAGCAACGCAGGGGGGGAAAAACTGTTTTTT. Its protein is CASNAGGEKLFF.